The clone carrying this TCR beta chain was seen a single time. As yet, its antigen is unknown. A junction boundary mismatches the germline segment, possibly from a read error. Produced via immunoSEQ multiplex PCR; TCRdb's table is partial and in-frame only. The sample has around 130,000 clones, around 88% seen once. The source of the sample is a study of identifying expanded T cells in peripheral blood. The CDR3 spans 15 residues. The germline V gene encodes CDR1 WNHNN and CDR2 SYGVQD (reference sequence). Collection occurred without any documented infections or immune events in donors. Study-wide points: Clone count variance between roughly 2-week samples rose with total template count. Over approximately two and four weeks, about 15 and 19 clones changed, versus approximately 1.2 between replicates.

Material for sequencing was blood. This clonotype originated in a person aged 18 to 70 in good health. V and J are TRBV10-1 and TRBJ2-2; the D gene is possibly TRBD1 (6 bases). CDR3 sequence (DNA): TGCGCCAGCAGGGAGTGCAGGGGCGTAGCCGGGGAGCTGTTTTTT. This translates into CASRECRGVAGELFF.